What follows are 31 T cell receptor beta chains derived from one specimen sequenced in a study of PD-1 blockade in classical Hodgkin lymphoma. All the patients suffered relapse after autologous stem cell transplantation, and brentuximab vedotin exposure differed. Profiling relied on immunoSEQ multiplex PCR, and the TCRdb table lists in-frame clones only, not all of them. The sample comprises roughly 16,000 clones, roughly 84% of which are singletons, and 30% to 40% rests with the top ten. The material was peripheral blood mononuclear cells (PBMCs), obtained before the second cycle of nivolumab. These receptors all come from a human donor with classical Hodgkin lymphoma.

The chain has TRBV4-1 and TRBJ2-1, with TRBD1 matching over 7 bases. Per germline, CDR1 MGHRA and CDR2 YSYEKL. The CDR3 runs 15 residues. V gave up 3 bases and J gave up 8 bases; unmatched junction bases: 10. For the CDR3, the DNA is TGCGCCAGCAGCCAGACAGGGTTTGGCGTGGATGAGCAGTTCTTC. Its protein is CASSQTGFGVDEQFF.

CDR3: CASSSNLQGVYGYTF. In DNA form, the CDR3 reads TGTGCCAGCAGCTCTAACCTTCAGGGTGTCTATGGCTACACCTTC. The chain is built from TRBV11-2 and TRBJ1-2; D might be TRBD1 (5 bases). Trimming removed 4 bases at V and 4 bases at J, with 16 bases between. This CDR3 is 15 amino acids long. Germline assignment: CDR1 SGHAT and CDR2 FQNNGV. Using reference TRBV11-2 and TRBJ1-2 for the parts outside the CDR3, the full variable domain is EAGVAQSPRYKIIEKRQSVAFWCNPISGHATLYWYQQILGQGPKLLIQFQNNGVVDDSQLPKDRFSAERLKGVDSTLKIQPAKLEDSAVYLCASSSNLQGVYGYTFGSGTRLTVV.

The CDR3 is CASSKDRSYEQYF. CDR3 bases: TGCGCCAGCAGCAAGGACAGGTCCTACGAGCAGTACTTC. This chain joins TRBV5-1 and TRBJ2-7; 7 nucleotides line up with TRBD1. The germline CDR1 and CDR2 sequences are SGHRS and YFSETQ. Losses at the gene ends were 4 bases for V and 1 base for J; bases not matched to a gene: 2. This CDR3 contains 13 residues.

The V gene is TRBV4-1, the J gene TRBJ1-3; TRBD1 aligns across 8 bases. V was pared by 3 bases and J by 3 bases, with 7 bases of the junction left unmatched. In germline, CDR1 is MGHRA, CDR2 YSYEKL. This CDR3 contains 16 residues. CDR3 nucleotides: TGCGCCAGCAGCCACTTATTACAGGGGGTTGGAAACACCATATATTTT. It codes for CASSHLLQGVGNTIYF.

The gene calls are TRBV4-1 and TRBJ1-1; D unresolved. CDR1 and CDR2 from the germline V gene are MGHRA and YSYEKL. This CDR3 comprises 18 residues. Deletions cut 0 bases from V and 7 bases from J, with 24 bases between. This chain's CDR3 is CASSQEGVREDARIEAFF. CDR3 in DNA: TGCGCCAGCAGCCAAGAGGGAGTGAGAGAGGACGCTCGCATTGAAGCTTTCTTT.

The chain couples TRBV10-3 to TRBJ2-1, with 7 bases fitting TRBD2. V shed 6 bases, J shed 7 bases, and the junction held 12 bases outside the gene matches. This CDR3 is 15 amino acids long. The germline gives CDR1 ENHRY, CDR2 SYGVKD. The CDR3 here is CAIRPPSGDGNEQFF. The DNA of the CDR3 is TGTGCCATCAGACCCCCTAGCGGCGACGGTAATGAGCAGTTCTTC.

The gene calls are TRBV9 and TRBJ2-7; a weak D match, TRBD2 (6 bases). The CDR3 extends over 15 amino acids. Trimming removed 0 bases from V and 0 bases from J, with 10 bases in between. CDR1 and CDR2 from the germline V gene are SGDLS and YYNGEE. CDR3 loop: CASSVGGGNSYEQYF. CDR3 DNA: TGTGCCAGCAGCGTAGGAGGAGGGAACTCCTACGAGCAGTACTTC. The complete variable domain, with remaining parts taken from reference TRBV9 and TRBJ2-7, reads DSGVTQTPKHLITATGQRVTLRCSPRSGDLSVYWYQQSLDQGLQFLIQYYNGEERAKGNILERFSAQQFPDLHSELNLSSLELGDSALYFCASSVGGGNSYEQYFGPGTRLTVT.

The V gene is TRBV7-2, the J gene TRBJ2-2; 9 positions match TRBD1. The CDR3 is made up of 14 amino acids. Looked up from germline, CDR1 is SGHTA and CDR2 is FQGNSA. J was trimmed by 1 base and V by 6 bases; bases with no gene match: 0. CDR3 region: CASRDRGNTGELFF. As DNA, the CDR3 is TGTGCCAGCAGGGACAGGGGGAACACCGGGGAGCTGTTTTTT.

The CDR3 DNA sequence: TGTGCCAGCAGCTTAGATCTTTTCGGCAGGGGGGGAGCCGGGGAGCTGTTTTTT. This encodes CASSLDLFGRGGAGELFF. The chain couples TRBV11-3 to TRBJ2-2, with D perhaps matching TRBD1 or TRBD2 (7 bases each). This CDR3 has 18 residues. Trimming left V 0 bases short and J 6 bases short, with 20 bases between. Germline V gene data show CDR1 as SGHNT and CDR2 as YENEEA. The full variable domain, rest sourced from reference TRBV11-3 and TRBJ2-2, is EAGVVQSPRYKIIEKKQPVAFWCNPISGHNTLYWYLQNLGQGPELLIRYENEEAVDDSQLPKDRFSAERLKGVDSTLKIQPAELGDSAVYLCASSLDLFGRGGAGELFFGEGSRLTVL.

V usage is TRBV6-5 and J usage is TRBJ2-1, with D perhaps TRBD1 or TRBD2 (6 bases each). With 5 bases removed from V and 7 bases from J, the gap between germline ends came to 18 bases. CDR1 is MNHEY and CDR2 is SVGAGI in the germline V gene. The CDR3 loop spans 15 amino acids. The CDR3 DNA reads TGTGCCAGCAGTAGCCTCGGGGGCCTATGGAATGAGCAGTTCTTC. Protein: CASSSLGGLWNEQFF.

This CDR3 reads CASSPALNYGYTF. CDR3 coding DNA: TGCGCCAGCAGCCCTGCCCTCAACTATGGCTACACCTTC. The rearrangement uses TRBV5-1 and TRBJ1-2, with no clear D. Looked up from germline, CDR1 is SGHRS and CDR2 is YFSETQ. The CDR3 covers 13 residues. Trimming shortened V by 4 bases and J by 2 bases, and 9 bases separated the two germline ends.

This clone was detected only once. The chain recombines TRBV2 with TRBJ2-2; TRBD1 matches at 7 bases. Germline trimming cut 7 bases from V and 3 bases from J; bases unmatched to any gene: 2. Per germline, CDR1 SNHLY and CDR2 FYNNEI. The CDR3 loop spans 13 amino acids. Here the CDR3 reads CASKGADTGELFF. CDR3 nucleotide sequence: TGTGCCAGCAAGGGGGCGGACACCGGGGAGCTGTTTTTT. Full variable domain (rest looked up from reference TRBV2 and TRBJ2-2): EPEVTQTPSHQVTQMGQEVILRCVPISNHLYFYWYRQILGQKVEFLVSFYNNEISEKSEIFDDQFSVERPDGSNFTLKIRSTKLEDSAMYFCASKGADTGELFFGEGSRLTVL.

The CDR3 here is CASSVGLAQYF. Here the CDR3 DNA reads TGTGCCAGCAGCGTGGGACTAGCGCAGTATTTT. The rearrangement links TRBV9 to TRBJ2-3; 8 bases agree with TRBD2. The germline V gene encodes CDR1 SGDLS and CDR2 YYNGEE. V shed 2 bases, J shed 10 bases, and the junction held 0 bases outside the gene matches. This CDR3 region has 11 residues.

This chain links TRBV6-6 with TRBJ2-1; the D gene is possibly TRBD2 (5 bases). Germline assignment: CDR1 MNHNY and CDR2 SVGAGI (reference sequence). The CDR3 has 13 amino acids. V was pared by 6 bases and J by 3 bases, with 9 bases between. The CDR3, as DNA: TGTGCCAGCAGCCTCCGGGACTACAATGAGCAGTTCTTC. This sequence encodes CASSLRDYNEQFF.

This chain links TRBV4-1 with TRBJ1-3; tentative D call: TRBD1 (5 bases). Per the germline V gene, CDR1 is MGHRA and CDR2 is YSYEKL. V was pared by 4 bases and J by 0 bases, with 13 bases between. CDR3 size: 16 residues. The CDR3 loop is CASSRETASSGNTIYF. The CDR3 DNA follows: TGCGCCAGCAGCCGAGAGACAGCGAGCTCTGGAAACACCATATATTTT.

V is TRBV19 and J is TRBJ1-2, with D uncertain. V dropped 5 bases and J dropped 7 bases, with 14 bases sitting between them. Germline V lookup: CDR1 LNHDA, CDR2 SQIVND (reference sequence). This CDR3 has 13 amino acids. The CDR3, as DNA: TGTGCCAGTAGTTGGGCGTCGGAATCTGGCTACACCTTC. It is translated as CASSWASESGYTF.

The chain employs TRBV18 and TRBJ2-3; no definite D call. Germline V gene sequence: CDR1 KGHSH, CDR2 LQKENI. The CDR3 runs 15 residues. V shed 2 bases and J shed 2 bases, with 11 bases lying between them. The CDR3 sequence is CASSPSASYTDTQYF. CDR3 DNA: TGTGCCAGCTCACCAAGTGCATCATACACAGATACGCAGTATTTT.

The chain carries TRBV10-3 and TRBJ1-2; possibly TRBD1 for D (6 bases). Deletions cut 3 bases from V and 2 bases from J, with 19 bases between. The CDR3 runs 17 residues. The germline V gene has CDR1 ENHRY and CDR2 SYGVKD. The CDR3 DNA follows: TGTGCCATCAGTGAACAGGGTCTACCCCGGAGAAACTATGGCTACACCTTC. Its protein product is CAISEQGLPRRNYGYTF.

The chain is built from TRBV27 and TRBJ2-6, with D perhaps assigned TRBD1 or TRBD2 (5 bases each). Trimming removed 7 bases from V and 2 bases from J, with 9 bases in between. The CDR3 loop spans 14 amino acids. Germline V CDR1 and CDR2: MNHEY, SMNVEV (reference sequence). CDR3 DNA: TGTGCCAGCACCCGGGGCCCTGGGGCCAACGTCCTGACTTTC. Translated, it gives CASTRGPGANVLTF.

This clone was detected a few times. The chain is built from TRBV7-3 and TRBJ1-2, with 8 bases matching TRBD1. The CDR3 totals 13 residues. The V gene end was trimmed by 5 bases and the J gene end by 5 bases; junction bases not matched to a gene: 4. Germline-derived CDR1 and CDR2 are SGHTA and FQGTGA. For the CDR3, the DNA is TGTGCCAGCAGCCCAGGACAGGGTTATGGCTACACCTTC. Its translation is CASSPGQGYGYTF.

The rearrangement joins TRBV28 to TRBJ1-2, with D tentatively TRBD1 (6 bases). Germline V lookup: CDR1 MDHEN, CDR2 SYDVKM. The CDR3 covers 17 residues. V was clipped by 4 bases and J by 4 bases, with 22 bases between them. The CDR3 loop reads CASSSSAGGAFTYGYTF. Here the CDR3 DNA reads TGTGCCAGCAGTTCCTCGGCGGGGGGCGCTTTTACCTATGGCTACACCTTC.

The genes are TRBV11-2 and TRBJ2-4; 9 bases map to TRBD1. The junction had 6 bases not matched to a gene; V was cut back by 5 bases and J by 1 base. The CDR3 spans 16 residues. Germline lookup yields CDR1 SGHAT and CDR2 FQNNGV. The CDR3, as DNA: TGTGCCAGCAGCCGGACAGGGGAAGGGGCCAAAAACATTCAGTACTTC. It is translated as CASSRTGEGAKNIQYF.

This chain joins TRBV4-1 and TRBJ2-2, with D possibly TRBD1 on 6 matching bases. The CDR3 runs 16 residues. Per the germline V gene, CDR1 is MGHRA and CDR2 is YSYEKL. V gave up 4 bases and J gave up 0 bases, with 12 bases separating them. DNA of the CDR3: TGCGCCAGCAGCCCCTCCGGGACACCGAACACCGGGGAGCTGTTTTTT. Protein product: CASSPSGTPNTGELFF.

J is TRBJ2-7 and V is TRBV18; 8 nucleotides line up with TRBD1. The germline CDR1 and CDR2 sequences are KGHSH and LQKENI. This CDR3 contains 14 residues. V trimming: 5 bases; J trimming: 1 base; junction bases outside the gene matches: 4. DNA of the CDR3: TGTGCCAGCTCAGAAGACAGGGGTTCCTACGAGCAGTACTTC. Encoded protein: CASSEDRGSYEQYF.

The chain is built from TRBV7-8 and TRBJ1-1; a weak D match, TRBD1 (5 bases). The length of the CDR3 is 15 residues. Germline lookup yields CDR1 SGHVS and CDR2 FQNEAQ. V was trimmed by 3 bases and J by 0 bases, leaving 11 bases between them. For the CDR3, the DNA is TGTGCCAGCAGCTTTCCGGGACGGCTGAACACTGAAGCTTTCTTT. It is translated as CASSFPGRLNTEAFF.

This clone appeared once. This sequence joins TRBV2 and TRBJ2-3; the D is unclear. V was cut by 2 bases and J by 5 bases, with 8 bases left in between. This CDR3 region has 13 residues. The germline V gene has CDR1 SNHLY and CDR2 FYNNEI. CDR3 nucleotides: TGTGCCAGCAGTGAAAGCCTGAGAGATACGCAGTATTTT. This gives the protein CASSESLRDTQYF.

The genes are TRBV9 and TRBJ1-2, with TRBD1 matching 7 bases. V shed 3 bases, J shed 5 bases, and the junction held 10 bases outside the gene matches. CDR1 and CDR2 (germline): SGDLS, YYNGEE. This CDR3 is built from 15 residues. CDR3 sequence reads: CASSARIQGTYGYTF. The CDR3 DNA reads TGTGCCAGCAGCGCGAGGATACAGGGGACATATGGCTACACCTTC.

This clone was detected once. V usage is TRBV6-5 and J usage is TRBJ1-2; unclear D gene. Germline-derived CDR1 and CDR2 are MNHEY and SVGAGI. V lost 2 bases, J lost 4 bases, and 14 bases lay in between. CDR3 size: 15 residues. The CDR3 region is CASSYVLGGLYGYTF. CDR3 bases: TGTGCCAGCAGTTACGTGCTTGGAGGACTCTATGGCTACACCTTC.

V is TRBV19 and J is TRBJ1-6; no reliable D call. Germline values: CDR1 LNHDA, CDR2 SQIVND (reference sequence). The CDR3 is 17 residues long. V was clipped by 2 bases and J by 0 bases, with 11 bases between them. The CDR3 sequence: CASSIPPAGSYNSPLHF. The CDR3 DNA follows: TGTGCCAGTAGTATACCCCCGGCGGGCTCCTATAATTCACCCCTCCACTTT. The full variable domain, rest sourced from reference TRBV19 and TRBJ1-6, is DGGITQSPKYLFRKEGQNVTLSCEQNLNHDAMYWYRQDPGQGLRLIYYSQIVNDFQKGDIAEGYSVSREKKESFPLTVTSAQKNPTAFYLCASSIPPAGSYNSPLHFGNGTRLTVT.

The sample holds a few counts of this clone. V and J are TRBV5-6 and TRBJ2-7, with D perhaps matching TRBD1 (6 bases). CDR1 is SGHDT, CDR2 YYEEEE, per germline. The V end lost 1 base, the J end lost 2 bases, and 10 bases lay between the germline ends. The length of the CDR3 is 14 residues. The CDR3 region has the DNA TGTGCCAGCAGCTTGACAGGGTTCACCTACGAGCAGTACTTC. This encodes CASSLTGFTYEQYF.

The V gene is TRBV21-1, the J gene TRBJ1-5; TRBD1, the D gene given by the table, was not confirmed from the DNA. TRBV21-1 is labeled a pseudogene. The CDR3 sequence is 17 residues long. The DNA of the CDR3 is TGTGCCAGCAGCAACGGAATGACAGGGGGCGTCAATCAGCCCCAGCATTTT. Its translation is CASSNGMTGGVNQPQHF.